These T cell receptor beta chains were read from a single sample in a study of blood T cell repertoires in COVID-19. Assay used: immunoSEQ multiplex PCR; TCRdb lists only in-frame clones, some missing. The sample lists some 220,000 clones, roughly 89% occurring once. Material: PBMCs or T cells enriched from blood (not recorded which). These receptors were taken from a woman aged 40 to 50 with acute COVID-19. Each CDR3 is given with its conserved first and last residue. The size entry is marked missing in some rows and otherwise reads once, few, many or a size class.

CDR3 protein,clone size,J gene,V gene
CATSRDSDQPQHF,.,TRBJ1-5,TRBV15
CSDLDRGNTEAFF,.,TRBJ1-1,TRBV29-1
CASSFIRQSEQYF,.,TRBJ2-7,TRBV5-1
CATSDLTDQLSEAFF,.,TRBJ1-1,TRBV24-1
CASSSGLAGGVDEQFF,.,TRBJ2-1,TRBV6-4
CASTRQGVGDTQYF,.,TRBJ2-3,TRBV2
CASSRTGAYGYTF,.,TRBJ1-2,TRBV12-3/TRBV12-4
CASSEYYEQYF,.,TRBJ2-7,TRBV6-1
CASSGAGAEGYRSSEQFF,.,TRBJ2-1,TRBV9
CASSSPDKNTEAFF,.,TRBJ1-1,TRBV6-5
CASSPPGERDKSGNTIYF,.,TRBJ1-3,TRBV28
CASSINGQRYTF,.,TRBJ1-2,TRBV19
CAWRDFNYGYTF,.,TRBJ1-2,TRBV30
CASSQFRLQETQYF,.,TRBJ2-5,TRBV4-1
CASSEGRQGGYTF,.,TRBJ1-2,TRBV10-1
CASSELVNTEAFF,few,TRBJ1-1,TRBV6-1
CASSLDPVNEQFF,.,TRBJ2-1,TRBV11-2